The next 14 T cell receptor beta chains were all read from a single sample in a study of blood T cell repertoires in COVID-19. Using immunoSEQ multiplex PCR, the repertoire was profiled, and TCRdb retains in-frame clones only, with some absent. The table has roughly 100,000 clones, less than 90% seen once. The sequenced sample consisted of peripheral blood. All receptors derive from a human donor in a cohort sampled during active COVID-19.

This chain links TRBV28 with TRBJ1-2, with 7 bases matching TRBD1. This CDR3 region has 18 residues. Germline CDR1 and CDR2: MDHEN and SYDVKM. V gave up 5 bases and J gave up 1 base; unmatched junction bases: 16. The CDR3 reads CASSTGTDLREINYGYTF. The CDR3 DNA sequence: TGTGCCAGCAGTACCGGGACAGACCTTAGGGAGATTAACTATGGCTACACCTTC.

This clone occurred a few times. CDR3 sequence reads: CASSAMTALAGEVHPDTQYF. In DNA, the CDR3 is TGTGCCAGCAGTGCCATGACAGCCTTAGCGGGAGAAGTCCATCCAGATACGCAGTATTTT. V usage is TRBV28 and J usage is TRBJ2-3; TRBD2 agrees at 9 bases. The CDR3 has 20 amino acids. Per germline, CDR1 MDHEN and CDR2 SYDVKM. V gave up 5 bases and J gave up 4 bases; unmatched junction bases: 22.

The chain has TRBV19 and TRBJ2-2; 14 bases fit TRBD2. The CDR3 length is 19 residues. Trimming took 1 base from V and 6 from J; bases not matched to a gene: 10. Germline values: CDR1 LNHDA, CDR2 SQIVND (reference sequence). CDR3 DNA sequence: TGTGCCAGTAGTATAGGACTAGCGGGAGGGCCATTAGAGGCCGGGGAGCTGTTTTTT. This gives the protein CASSIGLAGGPLEAGELFF.

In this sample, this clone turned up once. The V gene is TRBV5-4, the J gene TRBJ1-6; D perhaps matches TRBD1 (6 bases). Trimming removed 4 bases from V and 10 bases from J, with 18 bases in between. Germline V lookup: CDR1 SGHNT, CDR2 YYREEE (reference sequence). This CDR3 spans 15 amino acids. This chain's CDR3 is CASSIQRGGPSPLHF. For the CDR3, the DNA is TGTGCCAGCAGCATACAAAGGGGGGGCCCGTCACCCCTCCACTTT.

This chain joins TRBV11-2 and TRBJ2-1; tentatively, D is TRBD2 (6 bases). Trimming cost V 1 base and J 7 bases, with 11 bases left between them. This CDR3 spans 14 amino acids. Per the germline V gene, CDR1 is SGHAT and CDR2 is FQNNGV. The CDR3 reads CASSLGGVGNEQFF. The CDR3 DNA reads TGTGCCAGCAGCTTAGGGGGGGTAGGAAATGAGCAGTTCTTC. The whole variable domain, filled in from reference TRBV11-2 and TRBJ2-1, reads EAGVAQSPRYKIIEKRQSVAFWCNPISGHATLYWYQQILGQGPKLLIQFQNNGVVDDSQLPKDRFSAERLKGVDSTLKIQPAKLEDSAVYLCASSLGGVGNEQFFGPGTRLTVL.

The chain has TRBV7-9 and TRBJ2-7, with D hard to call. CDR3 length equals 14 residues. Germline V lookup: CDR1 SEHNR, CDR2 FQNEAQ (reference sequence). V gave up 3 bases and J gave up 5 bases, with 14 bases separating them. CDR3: CASSLATNLHEQYF. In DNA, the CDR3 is TGTGCCAGCAGCTTGGCCACTAATCTCCACGAGCAGTACTTC.

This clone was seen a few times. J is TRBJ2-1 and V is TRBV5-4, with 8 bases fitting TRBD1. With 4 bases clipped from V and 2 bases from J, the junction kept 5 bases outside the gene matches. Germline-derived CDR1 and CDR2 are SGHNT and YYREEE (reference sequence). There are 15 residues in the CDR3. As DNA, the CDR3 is TGTGCCAGCAGCCCCACAGGGGGGCCCTACAATGAGCAGTTCTTC. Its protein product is CASSPTGGPYNEQFF. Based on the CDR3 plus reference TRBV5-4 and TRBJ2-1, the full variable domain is ETGVTQSPTHLIKTRGQQVTLRCSSQSGHNTVSWYQQALGQGPQFIFQYYREEENGRGNFPPRFSGLQFPNYSSELNVNALELDDSALYLCASSPTGGPYNEQFFGPGTRLTVL.

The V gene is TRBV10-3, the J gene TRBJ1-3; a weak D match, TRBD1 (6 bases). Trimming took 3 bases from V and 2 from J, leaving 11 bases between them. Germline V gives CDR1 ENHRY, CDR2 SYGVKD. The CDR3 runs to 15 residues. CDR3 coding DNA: TGTGCCATCAGTGACAACAGGGAAGCTGGAAACACCATATATTTT. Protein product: CAISDNREAGNTIYF.

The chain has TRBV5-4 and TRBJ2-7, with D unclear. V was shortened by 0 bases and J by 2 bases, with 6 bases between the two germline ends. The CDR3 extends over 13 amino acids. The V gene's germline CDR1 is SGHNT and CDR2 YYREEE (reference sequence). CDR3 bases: TGTGCCAGCAGCTTGGACGGAGCCTACGAGCAGTACTTC. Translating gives CASSLDGAYEQYF.

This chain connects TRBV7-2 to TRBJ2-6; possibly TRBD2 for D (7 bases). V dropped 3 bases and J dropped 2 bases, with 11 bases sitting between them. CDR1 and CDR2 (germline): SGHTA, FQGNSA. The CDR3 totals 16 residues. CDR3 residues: CASSFRGGPGANVLTF. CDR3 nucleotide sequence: TGTGCCAGCAGCTTCAGGGGAGGGCCTGGGGCCAACGTCCTGACTTTC.

As DNA, the CDR3 is TGTGCCAGCAGCTTGTCGGCTAGCGGGAGTAACGACGAGCAGTACTTC. This codes for CASSLSASGSNDEQYF. The chain combines TRBV5-4 with TRBJ2-7, with 10 positions matching TRBD2. The germline gives CDR1 SGHNT, CDR2 YYREEE (reference sequence). The CDR3 covers 16 residues. The V segment lost 1 base and the J segment 5 bases; nucleotides outside the gene matches: 9.

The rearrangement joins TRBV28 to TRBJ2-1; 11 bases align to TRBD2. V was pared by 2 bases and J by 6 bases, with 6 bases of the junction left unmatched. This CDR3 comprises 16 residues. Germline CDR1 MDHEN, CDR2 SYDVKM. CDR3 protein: CASSLDLAGGINEQFF. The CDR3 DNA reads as TGTGCCAGCAGTTTAGACCTAGCGGGGGGTATCAATGAGCAGTTCTTC.

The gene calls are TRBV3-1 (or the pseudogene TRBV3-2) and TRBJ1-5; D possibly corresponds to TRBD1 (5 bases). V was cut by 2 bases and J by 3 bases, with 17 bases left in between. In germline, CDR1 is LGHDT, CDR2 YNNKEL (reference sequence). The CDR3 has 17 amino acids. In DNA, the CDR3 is TGTGCCAGCAGCCAAAGTTTGCAGGGTGTTGACAATCAGCCCCAGCATTTT. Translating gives CASSQSLQGVDNQPQHF.

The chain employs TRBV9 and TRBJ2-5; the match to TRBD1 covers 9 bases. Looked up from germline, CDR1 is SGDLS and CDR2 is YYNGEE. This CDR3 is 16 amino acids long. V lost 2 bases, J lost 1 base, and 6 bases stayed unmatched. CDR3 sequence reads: CASSVKGQGIQETQYF. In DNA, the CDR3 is TGTGCCAGCAGCGTGAAGGGACAGGGTATCCAAGAGACCCAGTACTTC.